A single sample is the source of the 15 T cell receptor beta chains below, sequenced in a study of control samples from healthy donors and cancer patients. Sequenced by immunoSEQ multiplex PCR; TCRdb stores in-frame clones only, minus some. Found here are around 63,000 clones, roughly 86% of them singletons; the top ten hold around 2.3%. The source material was PBMCs. The receptors here all came from a woman in her 50s with head and neck cancer.

This chain links TRBV5-1 with TRBJ2-3, with no clear D. In germline, CDR1 is SGHRS, CDR2 YFSETQ. Trimming shortened V by 1 base and J by 6 bases, and 9 bases separated the two germline ends. The CDR3 sequence is 13 residues long. CDR3 loop: CASSLLAGDTQYF. The CDR3 DNA reads as TGCGCCAGCAGCTTGTTAGCTGGGGATACGCAGTATTTT. Filled out from reference TRBV5-1 and TRBJ2-3, the complete variable domain reads KAGVTQTPRYLIKTRGQQVTLSCSPISGHRSVSWYQQTPGQGLQFLFEYFSETQRNKGNFPGRFSGRQFSNSRSEMNVSTLELGDSALYLCASSLLAGDTQYFGPGTRLTVL.

The V and J genes are TRBV5-1 and TRBJ1-6, with D possibly TRBD1 on 6 matching bases. The CDR3 sequence is 13 residues long. V lost 5 bases to trimming and J lost 7 bases, with 10 bases between them. The germline gives CDR1 SGHRS, CDR2 YFSETQ. CDR3 DNA sequence: TGCGCCAGCAGACAGGGTGACAATTCACCCCTCCACTTT. As protein: CASRQGDNSPLHF. Supplemented by reference TRBV5-1 and TRBJ1-6, the full variable domain reads KAGVTQTPRYLIKTRGQQVTLSCSPISGHRSVSWYQQTPGQGLQFLFEYFSETQRNKGNFPGRFSGRQFSNSRSEMNVSTLELGDSALYLCASRQGDNSPLHFGNGTRLTVT.

The chain links TRBV12-3 or TRBV12-4 to TRBJ2-2; the D is unclear. Trimming cost V 1 base and J 6 bases, with 3 bases left between them. The CDR3 spans 12 residues. The CDR3 here is CASSLVSGELFF. CDR3 DNA sequence: TGTGCCAGCAGTTTAGTATCCGGGGAGCTGTTTTTT.

This chain links TRBV27 with TRBJ2-6, with D hard to call. Germline assignment: CDR1 MNHEY and CDR2 SMNVEV (reference sequence). Trimming shortened V by 10 bases and J by 2 bases, and 12 bases separated the two germline ends. The CDR3 has 14 amino acids. The CDR3 DNA reads as TGTGCCACCCTTAGGAAGGCTGGGGCCAACGTCCTGACTTTC. It codes for CATLRKAGANVLTF.

V is TRBV5-1 and J is TRBJ2-5; D may be TRBD1 or TRBD2 (5 bases each). CDR3 length: 17 amino acids. The V gene lost 0 bases and the J gene lost 1 base, with 16 bases spanning the gap. Germline assignment: CDR1 SGHRS and CDR2 YFSETQ. This CDR3 is CASSLGGTSGSQETQYF. The CDR3 bases are TGCGCCAGCAGCTTGGGGGGGACGTCGGGGAGCCAAGAGACCCAGTACTTC.

This clone is a singleton in its sample. This chain connects TRBV19 to TRBJ1-1; D is undetermined. This CDR3 region has 11 residues. Between the trimmed V and J ends, which lost 8 bases and 0 bases, there was a span of 4 bases. The V gene's germline CDR1 is LNHDA and CDR2 SQIVND (reference sequence). CDR3: CASVMNTEAFF. The CDR3 nucleotides read TGTGCCAGTGTGATGAACACTGAAGCTTTCTTT.

This chain joins TRBV7-9 and TRBJ2-5; 12 nucleotides line up with TRBD2. The germline V gene encodes CDR1 SEHNR and CDR2 FQNEAQ (reference sequence). Trimming cost V 3 bases and J 1 base; bases outside gene matches: 6. The CDR3 sequence is 17 residues long. CDR3 region: CASSFETSGGVQETQYF. CDR3 nucleotide sequence: TGTGCCAGCAGCTTCGAGACTAGCGGGGGAGTCCAAGAGACCCAGTACTTC.

This chain's CDR3 is CASSQERVRQPQHF. DNA for the CDR3: TGCGCCAGCAGCCAAGAAAGGGTACGGCAGCCCCAGCATTTT. The chain couples TRBV4-1 to TRBJ1-5; D call uncertain. Trimming stripped 0 bases from V and 7 bases from J, with 10 bases between. This CDR3 region has 14 residues. The germline CDR1 and CDR2 sequences are MGHRA and YSYEKL.

This clone has more than one count but fewer than ten. The CDR3, as DNA: TGTGCCAGCAGCCAAGACGGAGGGGCAGGGGGAAAAGATACGCAGTATTTT. Its translation: CASSQDGGAGGKDTQYF. The V and J genes are TRBV4-2 and TRBJ2-3; D is possibly TRBD1 (7 bases). The CDR3 length is 17 residues. The germline V gene encodes CDR1 LGHNA and CDR2 YNFKEQ. V lost 0 bases and J 5 bases, leaving 18 bases between the germline ends.

V is TRBV7-6 and J is TRBJ2-2; D gene uncertain. The CDR3 covers 14 residues. Trimming stripped 6 bases from V and 1 base from J, with 9 bases between. Germline values: CDR1 SGHVS, CDR2 FNYEAQ. This CDR3 reads CASRLRLNTGELFF. The CDR3 coding sequence is TGTGCCAGCAGACTTCGACTGAACACCGGGGAGCTGTTTTTT.

The rearrangement links TRBV11-2 to TRBJ2-7; no reliable D call. Between the trimmed V and J ends, which lost 3 bases and 0 bases, there was a span of 6 bases. CDR3 length equals 13 residues. The germline V gene has CDR1 SGHAT and CDR2 FQNNGV. CDR3 residues: CASSFTFSYEQYF. The CDR3 nucleotides are TGTGCCAGCAGCTTTACCTTCTCCTACGAGCAGTACTTC.

The chain employs TRBV6-5 and TRBJ1-3; possibly TRBD1 for D (6 bases). This CDR3 has 15 amino acids. Trimming took off 0 bases at V and 3 bases at J, with 9 bases between the two ends. Germline values: CDR1 MNHEY, CDR2 SVGAGI. This chain's CDR3 is CASSYSEGVGNTIYF. DNA for the CDR3: TGTGCCAGCAGTTACTCTGAGGGGGTTGGAAACACCATATATTTT.

V usage is TRBV11-2 and J usage is TRBJ1-6; D is undetermined. Trimming removed 3 bases at V and 7 bases at J, with 10 bases between. The CDR3 sequence is 14 residues long. Germline assignment: CDR1 SGHAT and CDR2 FQNNGV. This chain's CDR3 is CASSFRASNSPLHF. The CDR3 DNA reads as TGTGCCAGCAGCTTCCGGGCCAGCAATTCACCCCTCCACTTT. Looking up the rest from reference TRBV11-2 and TRBJ1-6 gives the full variable domain: EAGVAQSPRYKIIEKRQSVAFWCNPISGHATLYWYQQILGQGPKLLIQFQNNGVVDDSQLPKDRFSAERLKGVDSTLKIQPAKLEDSAVYLCASSFRASNSPLHFGNGTRLTVT.

V usage is TRBV20-1 and J usage is TRBJ2-7; tentatively, D is TRBD2 (5 bases). From germline, CDR1 is DFQATT and CDR2 SNEGSKA (reference sequence). This CDR3 region has 11 residues. V lost 6 bases, J lost 2 bases, and 8 bases lay in between. DNA for the CDR3: TGCAGTGCGTCCGGGACCTACGAGCAGTACTTC. Amino acid sequence: CSASGTYEQYF.

This clone was counted only a few times. The chain is built from TRBV4-1 and TRBJ2-3; D gene unclear. V shed 1 base and J shed 0 bases, with 8 bases lying between them. Germline V gene data show CDR1 as MGHRA and CDR2 as YSYEKL. The CDR3 has 15 amino acids. CDR3 DNA: TGCGCCAGCAGCCAAGCTGAGAGTAGCACAGATACGCAGTATTTT. Its translation is CASSQAESSTDTQYF.